This T cell receptor (beta chain) came from a study of human T cells and chemical hapten exposure. About the research overall: Weekly scalp doses of diphenylcyclopropenone were given to patients during the approximately 25-week study. Overall study findings and caveats: DPC sensitization produced no change in TCRs with frequency above 1 in 1000.

The time point here: pre-sensitization, week 0. Specified treatment: therapeutic diphenylcyclopropenone sensitization with weekly scalp DPC. The study extracted total RNA from unfractionated whole blood. Blood was collected ahead of every patch test applied. This clonotype was seen ten or more times. Antigen: not known. A single record per CDR3 protein comes from TCRdb applying MiXCR to the RACE reads. The profile shows about 55,000 distinct CDR3 sequences, roughly 9% of them singletons. With V trimmed by 0 bases and J by 1 base, 10 bases remained unmatched. CDR1 is DFQATT, CDR2 SNEGSKA, per germline (reference sequence). The CDR3 loop spans 18 amino acids.

This TCR came from a woman aged 25 to 39 with alopecia areata. Some clones in this sample may be carry-over from other donors' samples. The chain employs TRBV20-1 and TRBJ2-1; 9 bases map to TRBD2. Material: whole blood, obtained in connection with sensitization to the hapten diphenylcyclopropenone (DPC). The CDR3 coding sequence is TGCAGTGCTAGAGAAGGGTCCGGGCTAGCGGGATCCTACAATGAGCAGTTCTTC. It is translated as CSAREGSGLAGSYNEQFF.